This TCR beta chain was recorded in a study of blood T cell repertoires in COVID-19 (dated by TCRdb to about 2020). Background for the entire study: Samples from collaborators originated in the United States, Italy and Spain and spanned both the acute and convalescent phases of COVID-19. The prospective study material was composed of cDNA or gDNA derived from T cells, B-cell-depleted T cells, or PBMCs. The dataset comprised deeply sampled blood TCRbeta repertoires from subjects exposed to, actively infected with, or recovered from COVID-19. The repertoires were made available in a free public database intended to serve as a resource for research on the immune response to SARS-CoV-2. Samples were obtained from the ongoing ImmuneRACE study (first 160 participants) and from 1,000 to 1,500 subjects provided by 6 global collaborators. Sample metadata almost always included a de-identified subject ID, COVID-19 status, age in years and sex. HLA class I and class II types, where available, came from metadata supplied by the sample provider rather than from assay-based typing. Paper-wide results and their limitations: How much clinical and demographic metadata was included differed by source and by participant, and the metadata was provided uncurated.

This clone was counted a single time. There is no known antigen for this receptor. No much larger clone is present one base from it, and per-base qualities are unavailable. CDR1 and CDR2 are drawn from the germline V gene (reference sequence): DFQATT, SNEGSKA. From V the trimming removes 3 bases and from J it removes 9 bases, while the gene matches leave 8 bases of the junction unaccounted for. There are 14 amino acids in the CDR3, from cysteine to phenylalanine inclusive. Of the read, only the CDR3 DNA is kept; its 42 bases are in frame from base 1. TCRbeta CDR3 regions were amplified from genomic DNA by means of the immunoSEQ Assay, a bias-controlled multiplex PCR. As for how the authors treated the data: The number of nucleated cells in each sample was estimated by amplification of reference gene primers within the assay. Sequence reads were collapsed and filtered to measure the absolute abundance of every unique TCRbeta CDR3 rearrangement. For each sample, productive Simpson clonality was calculated as the square root of Simpson's diversity index across productive rearrangements. TCRdb carries this immuneACCESS record with in-frame sequences only. Its versions omit some clonotypes, under half of them owing to an unresolved V gene in the studies checked, with the rest unexplained. V, J and clone size derive from that table, while D and trimming were established from the DNA sequence. The table for this sample lists 300,000 or so clones; almost 90% of them were counted only once. The top ten clonotypes cover roughly 2.9% of the sample.

One collaborating source in Seattle enrolled patients while the patients were actively infected and followed the patients over time throughout the course of disease. The collaborating institutions used their own protocols to collect whole blood in K2EDTA tubes. For TCRbeta analysis, collaborator samples were shipped as frozen whole blood, as isolated PBMCs, or as DNA extracted from either sample type. The V and J segments used are TRBV20-1 and TRBJ2-1; the junction holds 10 bases that match TRBD2. The sequencing sample was made of peripheral blood. The receptor comes from a woman in her thirties with COVID-19, enrolled during active disease. The encoded CDR3 is CSASYSGRDSEQFF. The nucleotide sequence is given as TGCAGTGCTAGTTACAGCGGGAGGGATAGTGAGCAGTTCTTC.